The T cell receptor beta chain described here comes from a study of shared clonotypes between healthy human individuals (dated by TCRdb to about 2020). Some background on the complete study: The cohort comprised two women and a few men aged 18 to 49 years. For each donor, CD4 naive and CD4 memory were each run on three plates, CD8 naive on two plates, and CD8 memory on one plate. To estimate repertoire size and how much clonotypes are shared between individuals, the study performed deep sequencing of blood TCR repertoires from roughly five healthy adults. Different laboratories and diverse techniques were used to prepare libraries and sequence TCR repertoires, to increase sequencing depth and limit assay-specific biases. Between about 0.94 and 8.9 billion PBMCs per donor were obtained by leukapheresis.

Remarks on this clone: Its antigen is unknown. No base-level quality is on record; no much larger clone is a single base apart. Other DNA sequences in this specimen translate into the identical CDR3.

The germline V gene supplies CDR1 SGHRS and CDR2 YFSETQ. From V the trimming removes 0 bases and from J it removes 5 bases, while the gene matches leave 2 bases of the junction unaccounted for. The CDR3 starts with the cysteine, ends with the phenylalanine, and has 15 residues. CDR3 DNA is the only sequence kept; it has 45 bases, read in frame from the first base. Using the deep immunoSEQ assay, multiplex PCR amplified TCR CDR3 regions from genomic DNA. Extracted genomic DNA from each cell subset was distributed evenly across all wells of several immunoSEQ 96-well plates, and each plate was treated as a replicate. Each replicate PCR for sorted subsets received 150 to 250 ng genomic DNA, equal to roughly 30,000 T cell genomes. Purified libraries were quantified with a Qubit 3.0 fluorometer, sized on a Bioanalyzer 2100, and re-quantified with the KAPA Library Quantification kit. Each immunoSEQ 96-well plate was sequenced on its own single-read 150-cycle Illumina NextSeq 550 flow cell. The authors' analysis ran thus. Because the immunoSEQ output included only junctional sequences and no quality scores, the filtering could not be the same as the filtering used for full-length reads. To assign V/J genes and CDR3, sequences were annotated using PyIR, a Python wrapper for IgBLAST v1.9, with IMGT germline references. Reads were filtered out if the reads had weak V/J assignments (E-value above 1e-6), no CDR3, stop codons, out-of-frame junctions, or ambiguous translated residues. A V3J clonotype was defined by an identical inferred V gene, J gene, and CDR3 amino acid sequence. Percentage overlap between repertoires was calculated by dividing the number of shared unique clonotypes by the size of the smaller repertoire. Three approaches were used to assess repertoire richness: RTK rarefaction, the Chao1 estimator, and Recon v2.1 estimates of unobserved clonotypes. OLGA was used to compute generation probabilities for all TCRbeta clonotypes that the gDNA method yielded from a handful of donors. The table comes from immuneACCESS by way of TCRdb, which keeps in-frame sequences with V and J called. Part of the clones is missing from these tables; in studies checked, under half for an unresolved V gene and the rest for unknown reasons. The D gene and trimming were derived from the DNA, and the V and J assignments and clone size from that table. The sample has fewer than 1.6 million clones on record, roughly 98.5% of them singletons. In total, the top ten clones hold over 0.3% of the sample.

Results the study describes overall, beyond this receptor: Based on pairwise subsampling, the degree of clonotype sharing among donors was expected to be affected by sequencing depth. Compared with non-shared clonotypes, clonotypes shared by all four sorted-subset donors had higher generation probabilities. Only blood was sampled, and tissue TCR repertoires likely differ from those in blood. Rarefaction of sorted-subset datasets indicated incomplete sequencing despite the large sequencing depth. Because the study included a small number of donors, the genetic and exposure-history diversity represented was limited. Across a handful of donors, around 5% of naive CD4, roughly 3.4% of naive CD8, 2.3% of memory CD4, and under 0.45% of memory CD8 clonotypes were shared. Naive subsets generally had larger estimated clonotype richness than memory subsets did.

The donors were healthy, HIV-negative adults who had no recently reported acute infections or vaccinations. All donors were Caucasian adults living in Nashville, Tennessee, USA. CD4+ T cells were enriched by magnetic negative selection; naive cells were then positively selected on CD45RA, and the negative fraction formed the memory subset. Blood was collected by leukapheresis, and PBMCs were isolated by Ficoll-Histopaque density gradient centrifugation and then cryopreserved in liquid nitrogen vapor phase. Analytical flow cytometry was used to check the purity and quantity of every magnetically sorted T cell population. Each sorted fraction had its genomic DNA isolated and then quantified by UV absorbance on a Nanodrop 2000c.

This TCR derives from a man between 25 and 39 years old in good health. Sample: naive CD4+ T cells sorted from blood. In the paper's terms, the cell subset or site label means: CD45RA+ positively selected. This receptor chain uses TRBV5-1 and TRBJ2-2, and TRBD1 matches 9 of the central bases. CDR3 region: CASSLVGTGTGELFF. The DNA sequence is given as TGCGCCAGCAGCTTGGTCGGGACAGGGACCGGGGAGCTGTTTTTT.